This entry describes one T cell receptor beta chain. Its antigen specificity is not known. Base qualities are not recorded, but no much larger clone differs from it by a single base. The sample comes from a study of blood T cell repertoires in COVID-19 (dated by TCRdb to the early 2020s). Describing the broader study: Samples from collaborators originated in the United States, Italy and Spain and spanned both the acute and convalescent phases of COVID-19. The material from the prospective study consisted of cDNA or gDNA derived from T cells, B-cell-depleted T cells, or PBMCs. The dataset comprised deeply sampled blood TCRbeta repertoires from subjects exposed to, actively infected with, or recovered from COVID-19. The repertoires were released in a freely available public database meant as a resource for research on the immune response to SARS-CoV-2. The samples were drawn from two sources: the first 160 participants of the ongoing ImmuneRACE study, and 950 to 1,500 subjects contributed by 6 global collaborators. The sample metadata nearly always contained a de-identified subject ID, COVID-19 status, age in years and sex. Where available, HLA class I and class II types were obtained from metadata supplied by the sample provider rather than from assay-based typing. On the study overall, not on this receptor specifically: How much clinical and demographic metadata was included differed by source and by participant, and the metadata was provided uncurated.

Enrolling through a virtual design, the prospective study's participants ranged in age from roughly 18 to 95 years and lived across roughly 23 United States geographic areas. In the prospective study, participants were assigned to cohorts based on the clinical history participants reported in a screening survey and a study questionnaire. Recovered participants in ImmuneRACE Cohort 3 were defined by two consecutive negative NP/OP PCR tests, clearance by a healthcare professional, or resolution of symptoms. Mobile phlebotomists in the prospective study collected whole blood, serum and a nasopharyngeal or oropharyngeal swab from every participant. Participants in the prospective study had the option to provide additional blood draws and questionnaires over an approximately 2-month period. Prospective study blood samples were shipped either frozen or at room temperature before DNA extraction. The immunoSEQ Assay, a bias-controlled multiplex PCR, was used to amplify TCRbeta CDR3 regions from genomic DNA. The source study handled its data this way. Within the assay, amplification of reference gene primers was used to estimate how many nucleated cells each sample contained. To quantify the absolute abundance of each unique TCRbeta CDR3 rearrangement, sequence reads were collapsed and filtered. For each sample, productive Simpson clonality was calculated by taking the square root of Simpson's diversity index across productive rearrangements. Held by TCRdb, this immuneACCESS table contains in-frame sequences only and omits some clones. Under half of the omission traces to an unresolved V gene where checked; the cause of the rest is unknown. V and J calls and clone size are copied from that table; D and trimming were computed from the DNA. In this sample the table shows about 200,000 clones, 82% of which occur a single time. The ten largest clones represent around 16% of the sample.

For this chain, trimming is 4 bases at the V end and 0 bases at the J end, and the number of junction bases without a gene match is 7. Inclusive of the bounding cysteine and phenylalanine, the CDR3 is 16 residues long. Only the CDR3 DNA stays, 48 bases, in frame from base 1. The germline V gene supplies CDR1 SGHAT and CDR2 FQNNGV. The clonotype originates from a man aged 40-49 years who had recovered from COVID-19. The sample comprised PBMCs or T cells enriched from blood (not recorded which). The chain uses TRBV11-2 and TRBJ2-3; TRBD2 fits 7 bases in the junction. Read as DNA, the sequence is TGTGCCAGCAGCTCGATGGGGGGGGGAAGCACAGATACGCAGTATTTT. This translates into CASSSMGGGSTDTQYF.